The rows below give T cell receptor beta chains drawn from one sample of a study of patients and donors after allogeneic stem cell transplantation. Via MiXCR, TCRdb re-called the RT-PCR reads, giving one row per CDR3 protein. The table lists fewer than 180,000 distinct CDR3 sequences, 30% to 45% of them singletons. The source material was blood, either unsorted or a sorted T cell fraction (not recorded which). These receptors were obtained from a human donor who was either an allogeneic HSCT recipient or a stem cell or donor lymphocyte infusion donor (not recorded which). It is not recorded whose cells these are; they may come from a transplant donor. Both conserved end residues are part of each CDR3. Fields, in order: CDR3 protein, V gene.

cdr3_aa: CASSSQGGTEAFF
v_call: TRBV28

cdr3_aa: CASSLGLLAGGNTGELFF
v_call: TRBV28

cdr3_aa: CASSRSGGDYNEQFF
v_call: TRBV9

cdr3_aa: CSASPLTSQSTEAFF
v_call: TRBV20-1

cdr3_aa: CASSLEHSTDTQYF
v_call: TRBV5-6

cdr3_aa: CASSVAGEEQYF
v_call: TRBV12-1

cdr3_aa: CASSQYEGSNTEAFF
v_call: TRBV4-1

cdr3_aa: CATSPPRGRARSNEQFF
v_call: TRBV15

cdr3_aa: CASRRGGFNTGELFF
v_call: TRBV12-3/TRBV12-4

cdr3_aa: CSVMGPYGYTF
v_call: TRBV29-1

cdr3_aa: CASSARGGNIQYF
v_call: TRBV9

cdr3_aa: CASSLAMSKGQETQYF
v_call: TRBV11-1

cdr3_aa: CASSLKQGYGGYTF
v_call: TRBV12-3/TRBV12-4

cdr3_aa: CASSLGQGHVTGNTIYF
v_call: TRBV7-2

cdr3_aa: CASSGSPEAFF
v_call: TRBV6-5

cdr3_aa: CASSGPGAVRTEAFF
v_call: TRBV2

cdr3_aa: CASSLDLGNTGELFF
v_call: TRBV5-1

cdr3_aa: CASSLDTGATNSPLHF
v_call: TRBV7-4

cdr3_aa: CASSVGPGNQPQHF
v_call: TRBV9

cdr3_aa: CASSPPPHRGGYGYTF
v_call: TRBV12-3/TRBV12-4

cdr3_aa: CATSDPGRSGYTF
v_call: TRBV24-1

cdr3_aa: CASSFWGNAGELFF
v_call: TRBV12-3/TRBV12-4

cdr3_aa: CASSYRGASYTF
v_call: TRBV12-3/TRBV12-4

cdr3_aa: CASSSSMNTEAFF
v_call: TRBV28

cdr3_aa: CASSHGNTEAFF
v_call: TRBV6-5

cdr3_aa: CASSPGDGTANEQFF
v_call: TRBV5-1

cdr3_aa: CASSSPGWGPGYTF
v_call: TRBV5-1

cdr3_aa: CASSLSRRSPDTQYF
v_call: TRBV12-3/TRBV12-4

cdr3_aa: CSVAGTEDGYTF
v_call: TRBV29-1

cdr3_aa: CASSPEGLGQPQHF
v_call: TRBV5-1

cdr3_aa: CASSRDRRAFF
v_call: TRBV4-1

cdr3_aa: CASSLAQGRVAYNEQFF
v_call: TRBV12-3/TRBV12-4

cdr3_aa: CASSRLTFRSGNTIYF
v_call: TRBV28

cdr3_aa: CASSLGYTGELFF
v_call: TRBV7-2

cdr3_aa: CASSQDVVVQETQYF
v_call: TRBV4-1

cdr3_aa: CASSESLGWSTDTQYF
v_call: TRBV6-1

cdr3_aa: CASSSGLPHEQYF
v_call: TRBV12-3/TRBV12-4

cdr3_aa: CSASPTSGGRNEQFF
v_call: TRBV20-1

cdr3_aa: CATSDRLGYGYTF
v_call: TRBV24-1

cdr3_aa: CASSFVEGSFSYQETQYF
v_call: TRBV6-2/TRBV6-3

cdr3_aa: CASSEGQRSEQYF
v_call: TRBV27

cdr3_aa: CASSESGGGGSPLHF
v_call: TRBV6-6

cdr3_aa: CASSLTIGQHSGANVLTF
v_call: TRBV7-3

cdr3_aa: CASSYTRLDRYNSPLHF
v_call: TRBV6-6